This entry lists 16 T cell receptor beta chains sequenced from one sample in a study of chemoradiotherapy in HPV16-positive cancers. Produced via immunoSEQ multiplex PCR; TCRdb's table is partial and in-frame only. The table includes about 19,000 clones, more than 75% detected once. Source: blood, taken from a patient who underwent chemoradiotherapy. The receptor set was obtained from a human donor with HPV-associated anogenital cancer.

A single count supports this clone. V is TRBV4-3 and J is TRBJ1-5; no clear D. V lost 0 bases, J lost 5 bases, and 8 bases lay in between. Germline CDR1 and CDR2: LGHNA and YSLEER. The CDR3 consists of 14 residues. The CDR3 spells CASSQDNKDQPQHF. In DNA, the CDR3 is TGCGCCAGCAGCCAAGATAATAAGGATCAGCCCCAGCATTTT.

The chain employs TRBV9 and TRBJ1-1; D gene ambiguous. V lost 3 bases, J lost 1 base, and 19 bases lay in between. Per the germline V gene, CDR1 is SGDLS and CDR2 is YYNGEE. The CDR3 sequence is 17 residues long. Here the CDR3 reads CASSAWAGGLGNTEAFF. The CDR3, as DNA: TGTGCCAGCAGCGCATGGGCGGGAGGGCTCGGGAACACTGAAGCTTTCTTT.

This CDR3 is CASSPGTGTSPLHF. The CDR3 DNA follows: TGTGCCAGCAGCCCCGGGACAGGGACTTCACCCCTCCACTTT. The chain carries TRBV27 and TRBJ1-6; 9 bases map to TRBD1. CDR1 is MNHEY, CDR2 SMNVEV, per germline (reference sequence). This CDR3 comprises 14 residues. V gave up 6 bases and J gave up 9 bases; unmatched junction bases: 6.

The rearrangement joins TRBV29-1 to TRBJ1-2; D perhaps matches TRBD1 (6 bases). The CDR3 extends over 13 amino acids. The V gene lost 2 bases and the J gene lost 4 bases, with 11 bases spanning the gap. CDR1 SQVTM and CDR2 ANQGSEA come from the germline V gene. The CDR3 DNA reads TGCAGCGTTGAAACAGGGACGGGCTATGGCTACACCTTC. Protein sequence: CSVETGTGYGYTF.

The sample holds a few counts of this clone. The rearrangement links TRBV7-3 to TRBJ2-1, with D possibly being TRBD1 (5 bases). CDR1 and CDR2 (germline): SGHTA, FQGTGA. Trimming took off 4 bases at V and 3 bases at J, with 7 bases between the two ends. The length of the CDR3 is 13 residues. The CDR3 coding sequence is TGTGCCAGCAGCTCAGACAGCTACAATGAGCAGTTCTTC. It translates to CASSSDSYNEQFF.

The chain recombines TRBV7-2 with TRBJ1-6; D ambiguous. The CDR3 has 15 residues. Between the trimmed V and J ends, which lost 4 bases and 7 bases, there was a span of 14 bases. CDR1 and CDR2 from the germline V gene are SGHTA and FQGNSA. The CDR3 here is CASSSRVLGNSPLHF. The DNA for the CDR3 is TGTGCCAGCAGCTCTAGGGTTCTTGGGAATTCACCCCTCCACTTT.

This clone has just one count. This chain links TRBV6-5 with TRBJ1-1; 8 nucleotides agree with TRBD1. V gave up 5 bases and J gave up 10 bases; unmatched junction bases: 6. CDR3 length: 12 residues. CDR1 and CDR2 (germline): MNHEY, SVGAGI. The DNA of the CDR3 is TGTGCCAGCAGTGGACAGGGTGGGGGAGCTTTCTTT. Translation: CASSGQGGGAFF.

V and J are TRBV27 and TRBJ2-7; 8 nucleotides agree with TRBD1. CDR1 MNHEY and CDR2 SMNVEV come from the germline V gene (reference sequence). There are 14 residues in the CDR3. The V and J ends lost 5 bases and 2 bases, in that order; junction bases with no gene match: 5. CDR3 amino acids: CASSLGQGAYEQYF. In DNA, the CDR3 is TGTGCCAGCAGTCTCGGACAGGGCGCCTACGAGCAGTACTTC.

This clone has just one count. The V call is TRBV7-2, the J call TRBJ2-7, with 8 bases aligning to TRBD1. The CDR3 contains 15 residues. Losses at the gene ends were 3 bases for V and 2 bases for J; bases not matched to a gene: 6. Per germline, CDR1 SGHTA and CDR2 FQGNSA. DNA of the CDR3: TGTGCCAGCAGCTTCTCAGCACAGGGGGCCTACGAGCAGTACTTC. It translates to CASSFSAQGAYEQYF.

The V gene is TRBV10-3, the J gene TRBJ1-2; unclear D gene. The CDR3 length is 15 residues. V was clipped by 3 bases and J by 7 bases, with 18 bases between them. Germline CDR1 and CDR2: ENHRY and SYGVKD. CDR3 amino acids: CAISEIEASRIGYTF. In DNA, the CDR3 is TGTGCCATCAGTGAAATAGAGGCCTCTCGGATTGGCTACACCTTC.

V gene TRBV4-3 combines with J gene TRBJ2-5; D is perhaps TRBD1 (6 bases). The J call could be wrong; TRBJ2-7 is a better fit for the DNA end. The CDR3 consists of 17 residues. Germline values: CDR1 LGHNA, CDR2 YSLEER. The CDR3 region has the DNA TGCGCCAGCAGCCAGAATCACAGGGTGACGGGTTCCTACGAGCAGTACTTC. This sequence encodes CASSQNHRVTGSYEQYF.

The rearrangement joins TRBV5-6 to TRBJ2-7; 11 positions match TRBD1. Germline CDR1 and CDR2: SGHDT and YYEEEE. This CDR3 region has 15 residues. Losses at the gene ends were 0 bases for V and 5 bases for J; bases not matched to a gene: 4. As DNA, the CDR3 is TGTGCCAGCAGCTTGGAGGGGACAGGGGGGGACGAGCAGTACTTC. Translated: CASSLEGTGGDEQYF. The full variable domain, rest sourced from reference TRBV5-6 and TRBJ2-7, is DAGVTQSPTHLIKTRGQQVTLRCSPKSGHDTVSWYQQALGQGPQFIFQYYEEEERQRGNFPDRFSGHQFPNYSSELNVNALLLGDSALYLCASSLEGTGGDEQYFGPGTRLTVT.

The CDR3 region is CASSFQGSSYEQYF. The CDR3 nucleotides read TGCGCCAGCAGCTTCCAGGGGAGCTCCTACGAGCAGTACTTC. The J gene is TRBJ2-7, the V gene TRBV5-1; maybe TRBD1 (6 bases). This CDR3 spans 14 amino acids. The germline V gene has CDR1 SGHRS and CDR2 YFSETQ. V was clipped by 2 bases and J by 0 bases, with 9 bases between them.

V and J are TRBV5-6 and TRBJ1-2; D ambiguous. Germline V gives CDR1 SGHDT, CDR2 YYEEEE. Trimming pared 0 bases from V and 6 bases from J, leaving 6 bases between. The CDR3 consists of 12 residues. CDR3 amino acids: CASSLVDDGYTF. CDR3 coding DNA: TGTGCCAGCAGCTTGGTGGACGATGGCTACACCTTC. The full variable domain, its missing parts supplied by reference TRBV5-6 and TRBJ1-2, is DAGVTQSPTHLIKTRGQQVTLRCSPKSGHDTVSWYQQALGQGPQFIFQYYEEEERQRGNFPDRFSGHQFPNYSSELNVNALLLGDSALYLCASSLVDDGYTFGSGTRLTVV.

The CDR3 is CASSLGESYEQYF. As DNA, the CDR3 is TGTGCCAGCAGCTTAGGGGAATCCTACGAGCAGTACTTC. V and J are TRBV11-3 and TRBJ2-7; no definite D call. The CDR3 extends over 13 amino acids. CDR1 is SGHNT and CDR2 is YENEEA in the germline V gene. Trimming cost V 1 base and J 1 base, with 5 bases left between them.

V and J are TRBV13 and TRBJ1-5; TRBD1 matches at 11 bases. The germline gives CDR1 PRHDT, CDR2 FYEKMQ (reference sequence). V dropped 4 bases and J dropped 0; count of bases not matched to a gene: 5. The CDR3 contains 17 residues. The CDR3 loop is CASSYGTGGNSNQPQHF. The DNA of the CDR3 is TGTGCCAGCAGCTACGGGACAGGGGGAAATAGCAATCAGCCCCAGCATTTT.